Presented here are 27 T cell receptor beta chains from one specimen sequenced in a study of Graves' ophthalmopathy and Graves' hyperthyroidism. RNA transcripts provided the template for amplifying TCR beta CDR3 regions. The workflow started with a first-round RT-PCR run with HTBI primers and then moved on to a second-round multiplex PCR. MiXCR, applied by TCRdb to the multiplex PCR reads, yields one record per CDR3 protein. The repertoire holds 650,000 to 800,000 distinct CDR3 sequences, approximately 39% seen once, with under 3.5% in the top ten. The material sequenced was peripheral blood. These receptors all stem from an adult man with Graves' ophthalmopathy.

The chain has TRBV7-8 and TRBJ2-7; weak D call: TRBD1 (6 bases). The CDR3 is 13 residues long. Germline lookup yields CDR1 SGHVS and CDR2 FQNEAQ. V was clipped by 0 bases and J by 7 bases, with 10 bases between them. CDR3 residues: CASSLARDNEQYF. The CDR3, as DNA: TGTGCCAGCAGCTTAGCCCGGGACAATGAGCAGTACTTC.

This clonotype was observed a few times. Here the CDR3 DNA reads TGTGCCAGCAGCATAAGTACAGATCCAAACACCGGGGAGCTGTTTTTT. As protein: CASSISTDPNTGELFF. The chain is built from TRBV9 and TRBJ2-2, with no clear D. Germline CDR1 SGDLS, CDR2 YYNGEE. V lost 4 bases and J 2 bases, leaving 15 bases between the germline ends. This CDR3 is built from 16 residues.

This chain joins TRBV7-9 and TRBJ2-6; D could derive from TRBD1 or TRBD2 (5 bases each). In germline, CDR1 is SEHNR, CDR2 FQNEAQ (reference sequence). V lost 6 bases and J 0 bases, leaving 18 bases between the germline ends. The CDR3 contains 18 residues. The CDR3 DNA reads TGTGCCAGCAGAAGGCGCGGGCAGGGCCCCTCTGGGGCCAACGTCCTGACTTTC. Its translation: CASRRRGQGPSGANVLTF.

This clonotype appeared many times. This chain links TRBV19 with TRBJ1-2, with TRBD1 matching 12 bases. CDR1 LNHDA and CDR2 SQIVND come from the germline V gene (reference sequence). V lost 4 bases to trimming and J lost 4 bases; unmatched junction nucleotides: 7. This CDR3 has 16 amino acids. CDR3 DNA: TGTGCCAGTAGTACCCAGGGACAGGGGGCTAGCTATGGCTACACCTTC. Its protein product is CASSTQGQGASYGYTF.

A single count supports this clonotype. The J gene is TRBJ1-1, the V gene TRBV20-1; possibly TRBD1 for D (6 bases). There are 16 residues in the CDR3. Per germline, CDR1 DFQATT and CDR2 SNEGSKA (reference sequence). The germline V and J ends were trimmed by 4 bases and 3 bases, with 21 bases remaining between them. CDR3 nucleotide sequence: TGCAGTGCTAAGGGGGTGCCAGGGGACTACGACACTGAAGCTTTCTTT. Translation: CSAKGVPGDYDTEAFF.

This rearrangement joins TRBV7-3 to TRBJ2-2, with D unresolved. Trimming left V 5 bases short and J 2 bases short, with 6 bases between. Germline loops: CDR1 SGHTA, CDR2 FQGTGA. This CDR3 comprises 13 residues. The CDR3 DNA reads TGTGCCAGCAGCCCCATCAACACCGGGGAGCTGTTTTTT. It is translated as CASSPINTGELFF.

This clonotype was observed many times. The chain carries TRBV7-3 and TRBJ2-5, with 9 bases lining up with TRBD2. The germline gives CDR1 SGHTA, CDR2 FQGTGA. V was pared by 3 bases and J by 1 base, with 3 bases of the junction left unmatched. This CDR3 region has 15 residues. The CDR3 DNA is TGTGCCAGCAGCTTCCTAGCGGGGAGCCAAGAGACCCAGTACTTC. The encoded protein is CASSFLAGSQETQYF.

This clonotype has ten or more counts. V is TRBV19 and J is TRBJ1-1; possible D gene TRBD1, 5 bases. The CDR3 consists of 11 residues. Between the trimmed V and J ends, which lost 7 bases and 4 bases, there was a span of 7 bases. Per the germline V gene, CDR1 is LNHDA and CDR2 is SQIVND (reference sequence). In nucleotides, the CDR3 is TGTGCCAGTATCAGGGCCACTGAAGCTTTCTTT. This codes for CASIRATEAFF.

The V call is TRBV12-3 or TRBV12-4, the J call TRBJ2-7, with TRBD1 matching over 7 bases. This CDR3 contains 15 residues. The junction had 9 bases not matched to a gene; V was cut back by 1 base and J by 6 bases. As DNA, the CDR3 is TGTGCCAGCAGTTTAGTGACAGGGACCGCAAGCGAGCAGTACTTC. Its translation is CASSLVTGTASEQYF.

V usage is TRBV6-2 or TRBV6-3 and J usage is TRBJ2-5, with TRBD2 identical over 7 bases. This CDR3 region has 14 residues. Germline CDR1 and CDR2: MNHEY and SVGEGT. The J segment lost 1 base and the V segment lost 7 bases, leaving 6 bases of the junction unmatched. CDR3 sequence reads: CASTPGTTQETQYF. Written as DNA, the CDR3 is TGTGCCAGCACTCCCGGGACTACCCAAGAGACCCAGTACTTC.

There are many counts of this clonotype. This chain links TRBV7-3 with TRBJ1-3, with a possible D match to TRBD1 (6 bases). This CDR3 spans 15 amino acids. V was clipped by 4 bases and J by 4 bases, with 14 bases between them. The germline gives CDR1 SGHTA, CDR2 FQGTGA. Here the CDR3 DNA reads TGTGCCAGCAGCTCATCCACGCAGGGGGGAAACACCATATATTTT. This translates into CASSSSTQGGNTIYF. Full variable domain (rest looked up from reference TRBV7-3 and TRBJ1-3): GAGVSQTPSNKVTEKGKYVELRCDPISGHTALYWYRQSLGQGPEFLIYFQGTGAADDSGLPNDRFFAVRPEGSVSTLKIQRTERGDSAVYLCASSSSTQGGNTIYFGEGSWLTVV.

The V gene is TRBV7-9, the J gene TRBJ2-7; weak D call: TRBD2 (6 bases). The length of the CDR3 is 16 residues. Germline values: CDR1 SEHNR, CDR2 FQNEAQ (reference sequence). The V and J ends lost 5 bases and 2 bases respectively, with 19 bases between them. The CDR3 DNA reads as TGTGCCAGCAGCCCTACCAGCGGGCGCACTACCTACGAGCAGTACTTC. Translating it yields CASSPTSGRTTYEQYF.

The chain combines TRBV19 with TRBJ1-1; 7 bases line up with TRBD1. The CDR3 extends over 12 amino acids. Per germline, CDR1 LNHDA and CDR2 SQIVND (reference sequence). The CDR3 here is CARQGMNTEAFF. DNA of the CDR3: TGTGCTAGACAGGGTATGAACACTGAAGCTTTCTTT.

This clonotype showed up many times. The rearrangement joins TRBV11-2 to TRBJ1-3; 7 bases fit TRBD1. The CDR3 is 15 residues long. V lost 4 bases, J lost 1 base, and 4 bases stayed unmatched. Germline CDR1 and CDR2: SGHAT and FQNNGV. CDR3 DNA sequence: TGTGCCAGCAGCTCCTGGACAGGTTCTGGAAACACCATATATTTT. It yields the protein CASSSWTGSGNTIYF.

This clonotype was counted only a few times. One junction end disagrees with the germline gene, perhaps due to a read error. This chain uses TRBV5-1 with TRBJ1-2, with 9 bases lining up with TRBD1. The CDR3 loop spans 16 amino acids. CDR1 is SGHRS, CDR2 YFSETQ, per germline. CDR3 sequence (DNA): TGCACCAGCAGCCCTACAGGGGGCGTTCGAAACTATGGCTACACCTTC. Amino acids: CTSSPTGGVRNYGYTF.

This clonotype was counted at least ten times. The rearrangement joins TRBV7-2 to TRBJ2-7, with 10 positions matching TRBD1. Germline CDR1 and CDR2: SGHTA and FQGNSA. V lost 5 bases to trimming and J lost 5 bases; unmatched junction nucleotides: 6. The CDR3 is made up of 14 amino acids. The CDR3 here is CASSTQTGGDEQYF. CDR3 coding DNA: TGTGCCAGCAGCACCCAGACAGGGGGCGACGAGCAGTACTTC.

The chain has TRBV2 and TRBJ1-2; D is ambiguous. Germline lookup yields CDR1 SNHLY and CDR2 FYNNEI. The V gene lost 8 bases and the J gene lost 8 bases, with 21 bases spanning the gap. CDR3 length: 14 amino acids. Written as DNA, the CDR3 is TGTGCCAGCTCACCGAGCAGATTCCTCGGGGGCTACACCTTC. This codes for CASSPSRFLGGYTF.

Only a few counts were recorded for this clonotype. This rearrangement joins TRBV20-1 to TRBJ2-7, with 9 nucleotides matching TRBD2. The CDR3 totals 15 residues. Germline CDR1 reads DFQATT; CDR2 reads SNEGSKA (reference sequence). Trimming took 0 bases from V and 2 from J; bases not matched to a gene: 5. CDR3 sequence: CSARDLAGVPYEQYF. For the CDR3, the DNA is TGCAGTGCTAGAGATTTAGCGGGGGTCCCCTACGAGCAGTACTTC.

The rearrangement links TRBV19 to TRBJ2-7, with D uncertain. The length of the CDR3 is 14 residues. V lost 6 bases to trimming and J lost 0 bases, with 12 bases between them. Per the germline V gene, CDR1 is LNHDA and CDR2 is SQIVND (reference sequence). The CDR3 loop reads CASRTDVGSYEQYF. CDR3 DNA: TGTGCCAGTAGGACCGACGTTGGCTCCTACGAGCAGTACTTC.

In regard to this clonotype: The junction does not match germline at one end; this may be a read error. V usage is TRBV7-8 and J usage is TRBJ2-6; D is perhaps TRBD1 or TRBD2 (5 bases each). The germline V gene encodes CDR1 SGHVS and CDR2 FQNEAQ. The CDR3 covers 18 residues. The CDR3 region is CASSQQPGPGSGANVLTF. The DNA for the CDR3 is TGCGCCAGCAGCCAACAACCGGGACCCGGCTCTGGGGCCAACGTCCTGACTTTC.

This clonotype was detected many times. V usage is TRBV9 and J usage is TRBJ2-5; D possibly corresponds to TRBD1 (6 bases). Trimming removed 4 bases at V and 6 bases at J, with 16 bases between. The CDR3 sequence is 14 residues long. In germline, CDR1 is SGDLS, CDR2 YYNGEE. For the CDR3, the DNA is TGTGCCAGCAGCACCAGACAGGTACCCCAGACCCAGTACTTC. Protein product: CASSTRQVPQTQYF.

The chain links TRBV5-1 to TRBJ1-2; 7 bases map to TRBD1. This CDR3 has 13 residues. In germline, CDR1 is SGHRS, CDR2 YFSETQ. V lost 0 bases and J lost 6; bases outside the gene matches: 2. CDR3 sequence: CASSLEGAHGYTF. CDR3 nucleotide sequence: TGCGCCAGCAGCTTGGAGGGGGCCCATGGCTACACCTTC.

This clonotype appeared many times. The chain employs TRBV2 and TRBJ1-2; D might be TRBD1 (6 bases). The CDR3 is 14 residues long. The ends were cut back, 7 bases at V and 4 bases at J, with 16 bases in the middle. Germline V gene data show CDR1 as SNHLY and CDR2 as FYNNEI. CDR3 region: CASKNGGGGYGYTF. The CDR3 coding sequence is TGTGCCAGCAAAAATGGGGGCGGTGGCTATGGCTACACCTTC.

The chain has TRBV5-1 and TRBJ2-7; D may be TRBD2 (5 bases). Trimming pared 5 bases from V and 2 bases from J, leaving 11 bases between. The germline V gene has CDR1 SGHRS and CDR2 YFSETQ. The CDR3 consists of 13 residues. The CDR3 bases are TGCGCCAGCAGTTGCGACGGGACCTACGAGCAGTACTTC. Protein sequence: CASSCDGTYEQYF. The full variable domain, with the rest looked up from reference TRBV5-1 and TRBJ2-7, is KAGVTQTPRYLIKTRGQQVTLSCSPISGHRSVSWYQQTPGQGLQFLFEYFSETQRNKGNFPGRFSGRQFSNSRSEMNVSTLELGDSALYLCASSCDGTYEQYFGPGTRLTVT.

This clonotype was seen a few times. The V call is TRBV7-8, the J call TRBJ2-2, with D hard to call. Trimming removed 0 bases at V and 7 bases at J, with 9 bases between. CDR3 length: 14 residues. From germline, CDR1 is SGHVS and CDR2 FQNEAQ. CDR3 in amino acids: CASSLAGFSGELFF. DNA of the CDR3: TGTGCCAGCAGCTTAGCGGGGTTCAGCGGGGAGCTGTTTTTT.

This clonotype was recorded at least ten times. The CDR3 region is CASSQGRGPYGYTF. The CDR3 nucleotides read TGTGCCAGCAGCCAGGGCCGGGGTCCCTATGGCTACACCTTC. The V and J genes are TRBV14 and TRBJ1-2; D is uncertain. This CDR3 contains 14 residues. The ends were cut back, 3 bases at V and 4 bases at J, with 12 bases in the middle. Germline CDR1 SGHDN, CDR2 FVKESK.

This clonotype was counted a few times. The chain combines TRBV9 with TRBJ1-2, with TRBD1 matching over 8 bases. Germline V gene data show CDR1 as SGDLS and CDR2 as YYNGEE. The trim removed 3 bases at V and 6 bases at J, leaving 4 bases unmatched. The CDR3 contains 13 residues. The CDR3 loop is CASSGQGTDGYTF. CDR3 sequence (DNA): TGTGCCAGCAGCGGACAGGGGACTGATGGCTACACCTTC.